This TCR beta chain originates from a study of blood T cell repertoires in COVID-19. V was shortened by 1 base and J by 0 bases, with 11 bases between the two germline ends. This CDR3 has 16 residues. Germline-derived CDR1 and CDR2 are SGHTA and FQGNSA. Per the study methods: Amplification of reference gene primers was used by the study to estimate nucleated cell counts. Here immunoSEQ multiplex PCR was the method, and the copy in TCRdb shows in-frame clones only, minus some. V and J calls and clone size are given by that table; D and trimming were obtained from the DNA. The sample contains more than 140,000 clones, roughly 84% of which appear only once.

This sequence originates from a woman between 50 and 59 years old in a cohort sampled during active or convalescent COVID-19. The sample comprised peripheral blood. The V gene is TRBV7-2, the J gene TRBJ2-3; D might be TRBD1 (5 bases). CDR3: CASSLVRTLSTDTQYF. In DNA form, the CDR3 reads TGTGCCAGCAGCTTAGTCCGGACACTAAGCACAGATACGCAGTATTTT.